The sequence of this T cell receptor beta chain was determined in a study of cytomegalovirus exposure and HLA in healthy donors. About the study: The 120 or so validation repertoires were reported in a later analysis to have been generated on the same platform as the roughly 700 first-cohort repertoires.

Generated by immunoSEQ multiplex PCR, the TCRdb table keeps only in-frame clones and is missing some. This sample has approximately 240,000 clones, with 75% to 95% found just once. Per the germline V gene, CDR1 is MGHDK and CDR2 is SYGVNS. V was clipped by 8 bases and J by 7 bases; unmatched bases: 5. CDR3 size: 13 residues. Concerning this clone itself: Antigen unknown.

Study results and limitations: Three CMV-associated chains were confirmed in vitro to be specific for CMV antigens. Researchers counted around 180 TCR beta chains as cytomegalovirus-associated.

The chain carries TRBV25-1 and TRBJ2-2, with 9 bases that match TRBD2. The clonotype was recovered from a woman between 18 and 30 years old in good health and CMV-seronegative. Sequenced: PBMCs. The CDR3 sequence is CASSGLASGELFF. The CDR3 DNA reads as TGTGCCAGCTCGGGACTAGCCAGCGGGGAGCTGTTTTTT.